These T cell receptor beta chains were read from a single sample in a study of persistence of HIV-infected CD4 T cells. Using immunoSEQ multiplex PCR, the repertoire was profiled, and TCRdb retains in-frame clones only, with some absent. The sample has roughly 32,000 clones; roughly 82% are singletons. The antigens these receptors bind are not known. Sequenced material: CD4+ T cells sorted from PBMCs after 18-hour stimulation, taken from a patient who received antiretroviral therapy. These receptors all come from an adult man with HIV who was CMV-seropositive. CDR3s include the opening cysteine and the closing phenylalanine or tryptophan. Fields, in order: J gene, V gene, D gene, clone size, CDR3 protein, CDR3 DNA. A D gene is named only where the DNA matches it firmly. Only part of the rows carry a size: once, few, many, or a class if the clone is expanded.

TRBJ1-3,TRBV19,NA,NA,CASSIVDKFVSGNTIYF,TGTGCCAGTAGTATAGTTGACAAGTTCGTCTCTGGAAACACCATATATTTT
TRBJ2-7,TRBV27,NA,NA,CASSHHRESTYEQYF,TGTGCCAGCAGCCACCACAGGGAGAGTACCTACGAGCAGTACTTC
TRBJ2-7,TRBV6-6,NA,NA,CASSRGSAPSHEQYF,TGTGCCAGCAGCAGGGGATCTGCCCCTTCCCACGAGCAGTACTTC
TRBJ1-2,TRBV6-2/TRBV6-3,NA,NA,CASSYAGPRGYGYTF,TGTGCCAGCAGTTATGCAGGGCCGAGGGGCTATGGCTACACCTTC
TRBJ2-1,TRBV28,TRBD2,NA,CASSFGGAGNEQFF,TGTGCCAGCAGTTTCGGGGGGGCCGGGAATGAGCAGTTCTTC
TRBJ2-3,TRBV4-3,TRBD2,NA,CASSQVWGGGDTQYF,TGCGCCAGCAGCCAAGTCTGGGGGGGTGGAGATACGCAGTATTTT
TRBJ2-4,TRBV10-3,TRBD1,NA,CAISDQNGQGDQYF,TGTGCCATCAGTGACCAAAACGGACAGGGTGATCAGTACTTC
TRBJ1-3,TRBV7-2,NA,NA,CASTARGVPGNTIYF,TGTGCCAGCACCGCACGGGGGGTCCCTGGAAACACCATATATTTT
TRBJ1-3,TRBV18,NA,NA,CASSLQDKVAGNTIYF,TGTGCCAGCTCCCTTCAGGATAAGGTGGCTGGAAACACCATATATTTT
TRBJ1-2,TRBV28,TRBD1,NA,CASSASGQGRGYGYTF,TGTGCCAGCAGTGCCTCGGGACAGGGGAGAGGGTATGGCTACACCTTC
TRBJ1-2,TRBV5-1,NA,NA,CASSLGRQGYGYTF,TGCGCCAGCAGCTTGGGAAGGCAGGGCTATGGCTACACCTTC
TRBJ1-2,TRBV30,TRBD1,NA,CAWSRTGGYYGYTF,TGTGCCTGGAGCCGGACAGGGGGCTACTATGGCTACACCTTC
TRBJ1-4,TRBV30,NA,NA,CAWSALRAQPTNEKLFF,TGTGCCTGGAGCGCACTCCGGGCCCAGCCTACTAATGAAAAACTGTTTTTT
TRBJ2-1,TRBV5-6,NA,once,CASSLRQPGMQFF,TGTGCCAGCAGCTTGCGACAGCCAGGTATGCAGTTCTTC
TRBJ2-4,TRBV6-1,NA,NA,CASSEKGAGEWALAKNIQYF,TGTGCCAGCAGTGAAAAGGGTGCAGGGGAGTGGGCCCTAGCCAAAAACATTCAGTACTTC
TRBJ2-5,TRBV5-1,NA,NA,CASSREGETQYF,TGCGCCAGCAGCCGCGAGGGAGAGACCCAGTACTTC
TRBJ2-7,TRBV10-3,TRBD1,NA,CAIRETGAYYEQYF,TGTGCCATCAGGGAGACAGGGGCCTATTACGAGCAGTACTTC
TRBJ1-5,TRBV27,TRBD1,NA,CASRERTGGNQPQHF,TGTGCCAGCAGAGAAAGGACAGGGGGAAATCAGCCCCAGCATTTT
TRBJ1-2,TRBV6-5,NA,NA,CASSFQLGGYTF,TGTGCCAGCAGTTTTCAATTGGGAGGCTACACCTTC
TRBJ1-1,TRBV5-1,NA,once,CASSSSPGRYGTEAFF,TGCGCCAGCAGCTCTTCGCCAGGGAGGTACGGCACTGAAGCTTTCTTT
TRBJ2-5,TRBV18,NA,NA,CASSGGRGETQYF,TGTGCCAGCTCAGGAGGTCGCGGGGAGACCCAGTACTTC
TRBJ2-5,TRBV2,TRBD1,NA,CASKLQGPETQYF,TGTGCCAGCAAATTACAGGGGCCAGAGACCCAGTACTTC
TRBJ1-4,TRBV7-6,NA,NA,CASTFSVRFSREKLFF,TGTGCCAGCACCTTTAGTGTTAGGTTTTCTAGGGAAAAACTGTTTTTT
TRBJ1-1,TRBV6-2/TRBV6-3,NA,few,CASSPGRVLNTEAFF,TGTGCCAGCAGCCCGGGTCGGGTCTTGAACACTGAAGCTTTCTTT
TRBJ1-2,TRBV15,NA,NA,CATSRDRSSNYGYTF,TGTGCCACCAGCAGAGACAGAAGTTCTAACTATGGCTACACCTTC
TRBJ1-1,TRBV7-8,TRBD1,few,CASSLTRDSEWTEAFF,TGTGCCAGCAGCTTAACCCGGGACAGCGAGTGGACTGAAGCTTTCTTT
TRBJ2-7,TRBV5-6,NA,NA,CASSLVGGWESSYEQYF,TGTGCCAGCAGCTTGGTGGGGGGATGGGAGAGCTCCTACGAGCAGTACTTC
TRBJ2-7,TRBV3-1/TRBV3-2,TRBD2,NA,CASSQAKLAGAYLHF,TGTGCCAGCAGCCAAGCGAAACTAGCGGGGGCTTACTTACACTTC
TRBJ2-1,TRBV6-1,NA,NA,CASSETGVQFF,TGTGCCAGCAGTGAAACAGGAGTTCAGTTCTTC
TRBJ1-3,TRBV7-8,NA,NA,CASSSDSSGNTIYF,TGTGCCAGCAGCTCAGATAGCTCTGGAAACACCATATATTTT
TRBJ2-2,TRBV7-2,NA,NA,CASSSREPNTGELFF,TGTGCCAGCAGTTCACGGGAGCCGAACACCGGGGAGCTGTTTTTT
TRBJ1-2,TRBV10-3,NA,NA,CATRGAGANYGYTF,TGTGCTACCAGAGGGGCAGGGGCTAACTATGGCTACACCTTC
TRBJ1-4,TRBV5-5,NA,NA,CASSFAPLGEKLFF,TGTGCCAGCAGCTTCGCTCCCCTCGGTGAAAAACTGTTTTTT
TRBJ2-6,TRBV19,NA,NA,CASSQGPSNSGANVLTF,TGTGCCAGTAGTCAGGGGCCTTCCAACTCTGGGGCCAACGTCCTGACTTTC
TRBJ2-3,TRBV5-1,TRBD1,NA,CASSWTGGAADTQYF,TGCGCCAGCAGCTGGACAGGGGGTGCGGCAGATACGCAGTATTTT
TRBJ2-1,TRBV6-5,NA,NA,CASSYREVDEQFF,TGTGCCAGCAGTTACAGGGAAGTGGATGAGCAGTTCTTC
TRBJ2-7,TRBV27,NA,NA,CATFSTAPLYEQYF,TGTGCCACCTTCTCGACGGCCCCTCTCTACGAGCAGTACTTC
TRBJ1-1,TRBV7-6,NA,NA,CASSLRGNTEAFF,TGTGCCAGCAGCTTAAGGGGGAACACTGAAGCTTTCTTT
TRBJ1-4,TRBV6-5,NA,NA,CASSYSGGGEKLFF,TGTGCCAGCAGTTACTCGGGAGGCGGAGAAAAACTGTTTTTT
TRBJ1-2,TRBV19,NA,few,CASDNRDYGYTF,TGTGCCAGTGATAACAGGGACTATGGCTACACCTTC
TRBJ1-1,TRBV18,NA,NA,CASSPGGRNTEAFF,TGTGCCAGCTCACCCGGGGGGAGGAACACTGAAGCTTTCTTT
TRBJ2-3,TRBV4-2,TRBD2,few,CASSFGRGGGETDTQYF,TGTGCCAGCAGCTTCGGGAGGGGGGGCGGTGAGACAGATACGCAGTATTTT
TRBJ1-1,TRBV2,TRBD1,NA,CARNRGSEAEAFF,TGTGCCAGAAACAGGGGGAGCGAAGCTGAAGCTTTCTTT
TRBJ1-1,TRBV5-1,NA,NA,CASSLSRNTEAFF,TGCGCCAGCAGCCTTTCCAGAAACACTGAAGCTTTCTTT
TRBJ1-1,TRBV6-5,NA,NA,CASSPGLGGNTEAFF,TGTGCCAGCAGTCCGGGACTTGGGGGGAACACTGAAGCTTTCTTT
TRBJ1-2,TRBV4-3,NA,NA,CASSRQGPEYGYTF,TGCGCCAGCAGCCGCCAGGGACCAGAGTATGGCTACACCTTC
TRBJ2-7,TRBV6-2/TRBV6-3,TRBD1,NA,CASSLQDRTFSYEQYF,TGTGCCAGCAGTCTTCAGGACAGGACTTTCTCCTACGAGCAGTACTTC
TRBJ1-6,TRBV6-5,TRBD1,NA,CASRDRGQASPLHF,TGTGCCAGCAGAGACAGGGGGCAGGCATCACCCCTCCACTTT
TRBJ2-3,TRBV5-4,NA,NA,CASSLGLLDTDTQYF,TGTGCCAGCAGCTTGGGTCTGTTGGACACAGATACGCAGTATTTT
TRBJ1-2,TRBV5-4,NA,NA,CASSLPGQNYGYTF,TGTGCCAGCAGCTTGCCCGGACAGAACTATGGCTACACCTTC
TRBJ2-7,TRBV12-3/TRBV12-4,NA,NA,CASSFGQPYEQYF,TGTGCCAGCAGTTTCGGACAGCCCTACGAGCAGTACTTC
TRBJ2-1,TRBV7-3,TRBD2,once,CASSVSGGSYNEQFF,TGTGCCAGCAGCGTTAGCGGGGGGTCATACAATGAGCAGTTCTTC
TRBJ1-2,TRBV7-2,TRBD1,NA,CASSSGPGTGRGGYTF,TGTGCCAGCAGCTCCGGACCCGGGACAGGGAGGGGTGGCTACACCTTC
TRBJ1-1,TRBV30,NA,NA,CAWSSVEAFF,TGTGCCTGGAGTTCGGTCGAAGCTTTCTTT
TRBJ1-2,TRBV30,TRBD1,NA,CAWSRGQGYVSLYGYTF,TGTGCCTGGAGTCGAGGACAGGGATACGTTTCCCTTTATGGCTACACCTTC
TRBJ2-7,TRBV2,NA,NA,CASSQLGMDAYEQYF,TGTGCCAGCAGTCAGCTAGGGATGGACGCCTACGAGCAGTACTTC
TRBJ1-4,TRBV18,NA,NA,CASSPPLRHNEKLFF,TGTGCCAGCTCACCACCGCTCCGTCATAATGAAAAACTGTTTTTT
TRBJ1-3,TRBV18,NA,NA,CASSPPGRSTGNTIYF,TGTGCCAGCTCACCACCGGGGAGGTCGACTGGAAACACCATATATTTT
TRBJ1-5,TRBV6-2/TRBV6-3,NA,few,CASSYKGDQHF,TGTGCCAGCAGTTATAAAGGGGACCAGCATTTT